This T cell receptor beta chain was profiled in a study of shared clonotypes between healthy human individuals. Findings and caveats of the study: Naive subsets tended to show greater estimated richness than memory subsets.

This clone came up once. Its antigen is undetermined. There were no recent acute infections or vaccinations among the donors, who were healthy HIV-negative adults. Splitting of CD4+ cells produced CD45RA+ naive and CD45RA-negative memory subsets. Some 30,000 T cell genomes, or around 0.2 ug DNA, went into the sorted-subset replicate PCRs. Sequencing was performed with immunoSEQ multiplex PCR; in TCRdb, only in-frame clones are kept and a portion is missing. The sample has approximately 530,000 clones; about 96% are singletons. Sequencing was done on a sample of naive CD4+ T cells sorted from blood. Specified subset: CD45RA+ positively selected. The receptor's source is a woman aged 25 to 45 in good health.

CDR3 nucleotide sequence: TGTGCCAGCAGGTATCCCGGGTTAAACACTGAAGCTTTCTTT. Residues: CASRYPGLNTEAFF. The chain has TRBV2 and TRBJ1-1; D is unclear. The CDR3 loop spans 14 amino acids. Trimming took 6 bases from V and 2 from J, leaving 13 bases between them. Germline loops: CDR1 SNHLY, CDR2 FYNNEI.